The clone carrying this T cell receptor beta chain was detected once. Its target is unknown. These data belong to a study of OX40 agonist ivuxolimab in advanced cancers. The CDR3 covers 13 residues. General study points: Antigen specificity remained undetermined for the expanded peripheral T cells.

The repertoire was sequenced with immunoSEQ multiplex PCR; TCRdb's copy has only in-frame clones and lacks some. The profile covers about 74,000 clones, with about 86% appearing a single time and 5.5% to 8.5% taken by the ten largest. The chain joins TRBV21-1 to TRBJ2-2; the tabulated D call, TRBD1, remains unverified against the DNA. TRBV21-1 is a listed pseudogene. The source material was CD4+ or CD8+ T cells sorted from blood, sampled in a trial of the OX40 agonist ivuxolimab. The origin of this receptor is an adult with an advanced solid tumor such as melanoma, head and neck, liver or kidney cancer. The CDR3 DNA is TGTGCCAGCCCGGGACAGGGCCCCGGGGAGCTGTTTTTT. This codes for CASPGQGPGELFF.